The source of this T cell receptor beta chain is a study of immune evolution from preneoplasia to lung adenocarcinoma. Whole-study findings and limits: Clonality was highest in normal lung, lower in later-stage lesions apparently. From normal lung to invasive adenocarcinoma, top clone frequencies appeared to decrease.

Profiling relied on immunoSEQ multiplex PCR, and the TCRdb table lists in-frame clones only, not all of them. The profile shows 15,000 to 20,000 clones, 65% to 90% of them singletons. Patient tissue came from resections in Japan or China, 2014–2017. As for this clone: Antigen unknown.

Source material: FFPE invasive lung adenocarcinoma tissue. This TCR was recovered from a person aged 65-85 years with invasive lung adenocarcinoma.

The DNA for the CDR3 is TGTGCCAGTAGTCCCCCCGGACAGGGCTCCTACGAGCAGTACTTC. Translation gives CASSPPGQGSYEQYF. The V gene is TRBV19, the J gene TRBJ2-7, with 8 positions matching TRBD1. Germline loops: CDR1 LNHDA, CDR2 SQIVND (reference sequence). This CDR3 has 15 amino acids. The junction had 6 bases not matched to a gene; V was cut back by 5 bases and J by 0 bases.